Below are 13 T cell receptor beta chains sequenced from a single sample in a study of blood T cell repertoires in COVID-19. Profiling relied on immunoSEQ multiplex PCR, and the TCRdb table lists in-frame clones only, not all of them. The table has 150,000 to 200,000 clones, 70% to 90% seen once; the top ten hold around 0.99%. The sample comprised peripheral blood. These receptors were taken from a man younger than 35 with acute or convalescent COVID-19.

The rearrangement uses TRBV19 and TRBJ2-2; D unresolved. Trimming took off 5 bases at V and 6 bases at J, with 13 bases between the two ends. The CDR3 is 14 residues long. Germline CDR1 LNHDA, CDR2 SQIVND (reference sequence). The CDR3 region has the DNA TGTGCCAGTAGTGTACAGTCAGACCCCGGGGAGCTGTTTTTT. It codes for CASSVQSDPGELFF.

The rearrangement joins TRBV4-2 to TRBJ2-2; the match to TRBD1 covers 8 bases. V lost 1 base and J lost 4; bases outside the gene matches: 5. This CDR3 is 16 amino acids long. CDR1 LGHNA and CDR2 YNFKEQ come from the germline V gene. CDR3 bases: TGTGCCAGCAGCCAAGGTGTGACAGGGGCCACCGGGGAGCTGTTTTTT. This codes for CASSQGVTGATGELFF.

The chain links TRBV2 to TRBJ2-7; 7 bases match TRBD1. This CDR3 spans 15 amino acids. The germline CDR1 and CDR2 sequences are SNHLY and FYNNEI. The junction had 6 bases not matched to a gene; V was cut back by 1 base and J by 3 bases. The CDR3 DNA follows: TGTGCCAGCAGTGAAGTAGGGGACAGATACTACGAGCAGTACGTC. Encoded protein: CASSEVGDRYYEQYV.

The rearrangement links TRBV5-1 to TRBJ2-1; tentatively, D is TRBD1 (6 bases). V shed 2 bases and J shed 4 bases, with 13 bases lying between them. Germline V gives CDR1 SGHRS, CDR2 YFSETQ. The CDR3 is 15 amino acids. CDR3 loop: CASSLRQARYNEQFF. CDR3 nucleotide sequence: TGCGCCAGCAGCTTAAGACAGGCCCGATACAATGAGCAGTTCTTC.

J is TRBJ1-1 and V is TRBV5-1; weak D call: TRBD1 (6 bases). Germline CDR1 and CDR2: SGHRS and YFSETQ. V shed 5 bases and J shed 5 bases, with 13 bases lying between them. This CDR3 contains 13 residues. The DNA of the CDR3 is TGCGCCAGCAGATACGACCAGGGGACTGAAGCTTTCTTT. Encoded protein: CASRYDQGTEAFF. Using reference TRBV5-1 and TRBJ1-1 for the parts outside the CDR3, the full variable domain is KAGVTQTPRYLIKTRGQQVTLSCSPISGHRSVSWYQQTPGQGLQFLFEYFSETQRNKGNFPGRFSGRQFSNSRSEMNVSTLELGDSALYLCASRYDQGTEAFFGQGTRLTVV.

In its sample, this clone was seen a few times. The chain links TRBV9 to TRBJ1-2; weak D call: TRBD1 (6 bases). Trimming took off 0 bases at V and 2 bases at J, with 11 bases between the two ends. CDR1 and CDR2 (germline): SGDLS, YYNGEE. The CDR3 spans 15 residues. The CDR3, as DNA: TGTGCCAGCAGCGTAGCGTTCGGACAGAACTATGGCTACACCTTC. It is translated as CASSVAFGQNYGYTF. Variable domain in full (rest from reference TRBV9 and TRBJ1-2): DSGVTQTPKHLITATGQRVTLRCSPRSGDLSVYWYQQSLDQGLQFLIQYYNGEERAKGNILERFSAQQFPDLHSELNLSSLELGDSALYFCASSVAFGQNYGYTFGSGTRLTVV.

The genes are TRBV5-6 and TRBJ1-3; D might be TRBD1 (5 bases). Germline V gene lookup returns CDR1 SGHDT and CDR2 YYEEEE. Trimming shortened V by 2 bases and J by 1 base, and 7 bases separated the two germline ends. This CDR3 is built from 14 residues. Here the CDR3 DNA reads TGTGCCAGCAGCTTAGCAGGGTCTGGAAACACCATATATTTT. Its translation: CASSLAGSGNTIYF.

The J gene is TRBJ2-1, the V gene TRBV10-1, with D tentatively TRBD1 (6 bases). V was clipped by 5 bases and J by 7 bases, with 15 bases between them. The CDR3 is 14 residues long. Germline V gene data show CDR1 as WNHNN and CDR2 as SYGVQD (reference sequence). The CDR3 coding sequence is TGCGCCAGCAGTAAGGACGGACAGTTGAATGAGCAGTTCTTC. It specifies CASSKDGQLNEQFF.

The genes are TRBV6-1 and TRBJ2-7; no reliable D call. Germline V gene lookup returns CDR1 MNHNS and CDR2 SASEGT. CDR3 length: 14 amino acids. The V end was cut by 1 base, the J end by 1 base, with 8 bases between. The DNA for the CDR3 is TGTGCCAGCAGTGAAGTTACCGGGTCCTACGAGCAGTACTTC. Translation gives CASSEVTGSYEQYF.

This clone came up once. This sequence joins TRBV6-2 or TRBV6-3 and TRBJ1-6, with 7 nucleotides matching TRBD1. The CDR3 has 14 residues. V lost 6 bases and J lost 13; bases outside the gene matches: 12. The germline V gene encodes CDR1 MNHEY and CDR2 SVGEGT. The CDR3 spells CASRYGRQGFPLHF. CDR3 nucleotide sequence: TGTGCCAGCAGATACGGGAGACAGGGATTCCCCCTCCACTTT.

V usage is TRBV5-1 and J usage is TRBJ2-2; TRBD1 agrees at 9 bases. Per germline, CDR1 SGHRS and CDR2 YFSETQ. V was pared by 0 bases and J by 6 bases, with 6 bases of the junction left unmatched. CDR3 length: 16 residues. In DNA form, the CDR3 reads TGCGCCAGCAGCTTGGGAGGGACAGGGTCCGCCGGGGAGCTGTTTTTT. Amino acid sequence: CASSLGGTGSAGELFF.

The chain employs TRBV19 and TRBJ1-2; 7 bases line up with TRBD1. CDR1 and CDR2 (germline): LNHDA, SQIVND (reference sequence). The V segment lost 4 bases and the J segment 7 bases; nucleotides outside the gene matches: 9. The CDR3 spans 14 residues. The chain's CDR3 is CASSTSQGYSGYTF. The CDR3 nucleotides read TGTGCCAGTAGTACCTCACAGGGGTACTCTGGCTACACCTTC.

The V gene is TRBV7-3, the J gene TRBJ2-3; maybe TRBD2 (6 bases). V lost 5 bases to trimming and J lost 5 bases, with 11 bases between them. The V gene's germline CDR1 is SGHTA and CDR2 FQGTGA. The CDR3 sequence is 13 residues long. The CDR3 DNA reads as TGTGCCAGCAGCGCCGGGGGAGGAGATACGCAGTATTTT. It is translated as CASSAGGGDTQYF.